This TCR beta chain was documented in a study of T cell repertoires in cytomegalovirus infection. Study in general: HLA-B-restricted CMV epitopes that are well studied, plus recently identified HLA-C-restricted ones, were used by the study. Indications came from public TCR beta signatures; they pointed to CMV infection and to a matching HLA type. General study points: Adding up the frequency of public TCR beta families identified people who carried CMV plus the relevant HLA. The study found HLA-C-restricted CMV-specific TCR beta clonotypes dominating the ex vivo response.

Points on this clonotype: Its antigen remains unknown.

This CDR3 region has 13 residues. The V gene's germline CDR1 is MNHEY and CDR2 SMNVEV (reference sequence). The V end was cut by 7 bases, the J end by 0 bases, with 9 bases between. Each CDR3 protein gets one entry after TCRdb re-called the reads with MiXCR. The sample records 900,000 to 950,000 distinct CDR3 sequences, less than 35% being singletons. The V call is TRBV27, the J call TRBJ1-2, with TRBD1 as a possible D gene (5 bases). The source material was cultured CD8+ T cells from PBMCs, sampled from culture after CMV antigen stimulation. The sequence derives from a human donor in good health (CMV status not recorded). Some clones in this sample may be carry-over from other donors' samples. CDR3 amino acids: CASMPGPNYGYTF. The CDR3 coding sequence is TGTGCCAGCATGCCGGGACCTAACTATGGCTACACCTTC.